Listed below are T cell receptor beta chains from one sample, sequenced in a study of shared clonotypes between healthy human individuals. Produced via immunoSEQ multiplex PCR; TCRdb's table is partial and in-frame only. The repertoire includes roughly 2.4 million clones, around 95% of them detected once, and roughly 0.13% sits in the top ten. Material for sequencing was naive CD4+ T cells sorted from blood. These receptors were obtained from a man aged 18 to 29 in good health. Both conserved end residues are part of each CDR3. Fields, in order: CDR3 protein, CDR3 DNA, D gene, V gene, clone size, J gene. D genes are given only for firm matches. The size of a clone is reported for some rows only, either as once, few or many, or as a class for expanded clones.

CDR3 protein: CASSLTTDEKLFF
CDR3 DNA: TGTGCCAGCAGCCTGACAACGGATGAAAAACTGTTTTTT
D gene: NA
V gene: TRBV5-4
clone size: once
J gene: TRBJ1-4

CDR3 protein: CASSEQAGVETQYF
CDR3 DNA: TGTGCCAGCAGCGAGCAGGCTGGGGTAGAGACCCAGTACTTC
D gene: NA
V gene: TRBV7-9
clone size: NA
J gene: TRBJ2-5

CDR3 protein: CARWTGDPGGGYTF
CDR3 DNA: TGTGCCAGATGGACAGGGGACCCAGGCGGTGGCTACACCTTC
D gene: TRBD1
V gene: TRBV10-3
clone size: NA
J gene: TRBJ1-2

CDR3 protein: CASSFSRDKRNTGELFF
CDR3 DNA: TGTGCCAGCAGCTTTTCCCGGGACAAAAGAAACACCGGGGAGCTGTTTTTT
D gene: NA
V gene: TRBV7-9
clone size: NA
J gene: TRBJ2-2

CDR3 protein: CASSPGQLNNQPQHF
CDR3 DNA: TGTGCCAGCTCACCCGGACAGCTGAACAATCAGCCCCAGCATTTT
D gene: NA
V gene: TRBV18
clone size: NA
J gene: TRBJ1-5

CDR3 protein: CASSPLAGDLNTEAFF
CDR3 DNA: TGTGCCAGCTCACCCCTAGCGGGCGATCTGAACACTGAAGCTTTCTTT
D gene: NA
V gene: TRBV18
clone size: NA
J gene: TRBJ1-1

CDR3 protein: CASSQSGRGQGSYNEQFF
CDR3 DNA: TGCGCCAGCAGTCAATCGGGGAGGGGACAGGGGTCCTACAATGAGCAGTTCTTC
D gene: TRBD1
V gene: TRBV23-1
clone size: once
J gene: TRBJ2-1

CDR3 protein: CASSPRAGDRRGEQYF
CDR3 DNA: TGTGCCAGCTCACCACGAGCGGGGGACCGGAGGGGCGAGCAGTACTTC
D gene: TRBD2
V gene: TRBV18
clone size: NA
J gene: TRBJ2-7

CDR3 protein: CASSVGSDTQYF
CDR3 DNA: TGTGCCAGCAGTGTCGGCTCCGATACGCAGTATTTT
D gene: NA
V gene: TRBV2
clone size: NA
J gene: TRBJ2-3

CDR3 protein: CASRRGLNTEAFF
CDR3 DNA: TGTGCCAGCAGAAGGGGGCTGAACACTGAAGCTTTCTTT
D gene: TRBD1
V gene: TRBV6-5
clone size: NA
J gene: TRBJ1-1

CDR3 protein: CASSDSRVQGNSPLHF
CDR3 DNA: TGTGCCAGCAGTGACTCGAGGGTTCAGGGGAATTCACCCCTCCACTTT
D gene: NA
V gene: TRBV6-4
clone size: NA
J gene: TRBJ1-6

CDR3 protein: CASSPQQGRKTDTQYF
CDR3 DNA: TGTGCCAGCAGCCCTCAGCAGGGTAGGAAGACAGATACGCAGTATTTT
D gene: NA
V gene: TRBV7-9
clone size: NA
J gene: TRBJ2-3

CDR3 protein: CASSHGATYEQYF
CDR3 DNA: TGTGCCAGCAGCCATGGGGCCACGTACGAGCAGTACTTC
D gene: NA
V gene: TRBV14
clone size: NA
J gene: TRBJ2-7

CDR3 protein: CASQLSGGANEQFF
CDR3 DNA: TGTGCCTCCCAATTGAGCGGGGGGGCCAATGAGCAGTTCTTC
D gene: TRBD2
V gene: TRBV10-3
clone size: NA
J gene: TRBJ2-1

CDR3 protein: CASSLGGVETQYF
CDR3 DNA: TGCGCCAGCAGCTTGGGCGGGGTCGAGACCCAGTACTTC
D gene: NA
V gene: TRBV5-1
clone size: NA
J gene: TRBJ2-5

CDR3 protein: CASSFGNRAEQYF
CDR3 DNA: TGTGCCAGCAGTTTCGGAAATAGGGCCGAGCAGTACTTC
D gene: NA
V gene: TRBV27
clone size: NA
J gene: TRBJ2-7

CDR3 protein: CASSGTVTNNYGYTF
CDR3 DNA: TGTGCCAGCAGCGGGACAGTCACAAATAACTATGGCTACACCTTC
D gene: TRBD1
V gene: TRBV2
clone size: NA
J gene: TRBJ1-2

CDR3 protein: CASSYLQGAPNEQFF
CDR3 DNA: TGTGCCAGCAGCTACTTACAGGGGGCCCCCAATGAGCAGTTCTTC
D gene: TRBD1
V gene: TRBV7-9
clone size: NA
J gene: TRBJ2-1

CDR3 protein: CASSLSGTGRIFGAYEQYF
CDR3 DNA: TGTGCCAGCAGCTTATCGGGAACAGGGAGAATATTTGGGGCCTACGAGCAGTACTTC
D gene: NA
V gene: TRBV7-9
clone size: NA
J gene: TRBJ2-7

CDR3 protein: CASSPGAKGVAGELFF
CDR3 DNA: TGCGCCAGCAGCCCCGGAGCGAAAGGGGTGGCCGGGGAGCTGTTTTTT
D gene: NA
V gene: TRBV10-1
clone size: once
J gene: TRBJ2-2

CDR3 protein: CGIKLMTGELFF
CDR3 DNA: TGTGGTATAAAGTTGATGACCGGGGAGCTGTTTTTT
D gene: NA
V gene: TRBV7-9
clone size: NA
J gene: TRBJ2-2

CDR3 protein: CAWQGEAKNIQYF
CDR3 DNA: TGTGCCTGGCAGGGGGAAGCCAAAAACATTCAGTACTTC
D gene: TRBD1
V gene: TRBV30
clone size: NA
J gene: TRBJ2-4

CDR3 protein: CASSRTGDYGYTF
CDR3 DNA: TGTGCCAGCAGCCGAACAGGGGACTATGGCTACACCTTC
D gene: TRBD1
V gene: TRBV2
clone size: once
J gene: TRBJ1-2

CDR3 protein: CASSRGGPGTDTQYF
CDR3 DNA: TGTGCCAGCAGCCGCGGGGGGCCTGGCACAGATACGCAGTATTTT
D gene: TRBD2
V gene: TRBV9
clone size: NA
J gene: TRBJ2-3

CDR3 protein: CASSLEQSTDTQYF
CDR3 DNA: TGCGCCAGCAGCTTGGAACAAAGCACAGATACGCAGTATTTT
D gene: NA
V gene: TRBV5-1
clone size: NA
J gene: TRBJ2-3

CDR3 protein: CAWRDGRAGNEQFF
CDR3 DNA: TGTGCCTGGAGAGACGGGAGGGCCGGGAATGAGCAGTTCTTC
D gene: TRBD2
V gene: TRBV30
clone size: once
J gene: TRBJ2-1

CDR3 protein: CASSQGTVNTGELFF
CDR3 DNA: TGTGCCAGCAGCCAAGGGACTGTCAACACCGGGGAGCTGTTTTTT
D gene: NA
V gene: TRBV7-2
clone size: NA
J gene: TRBJ2-2

CDR3 protein: CASSGTGFTEAFF
CDR3 DNA: TGTGCCAGCAGCGGGACAGGGTTCACTGAAGCTTTCTTT
D gene: TRBD1
V gene: TRBV5-5
clone size: NA
J gene: TRBJ1-1

CDR3 protein: CASSEYPASGDLQETQYF
CDR3 DNA: TGTGCCAGCAGTGAATATCCCGCCAGCGGGGACCTCCAAGAGACCCAGTACTTC
D gene: TRBD2
V gene: TRBV6-1
clone size: NA
J gene: TRBJ2-5